One sample yielded the 31 T cell receptor beta chains listed below, sequenced in a study of cytomegalovirus exposure and HLA in healthy donors. PCR was performed using 60 Vbeta and 13 Jbeta primers. Some clones are missing from TCRdb's copy, which holds only in-frame ones; the method was immunoSEQ multiplex PCR. The sample has more than 45,000 clones. Sequencing was performed on PBMCs. The origin of the receptors is an older woman in good health and CMV-seropositive.

The chain employs TRBV5-1 and TRBJ2-4; D possibly corresponds to TRBD1 (6 bases). The CDR3 sequence is 16 residues long. The V and J ends lost 4 bases and 0 bases respectively, with 14 bases between them. The germline CDR1 and CDR2 sequences are SGHRS and YFSETQ. CDR3 nucleotides: TGCGCCAGCAGCACCGGGACAAGCCTAGCCAAAAACATTCAGTACTTC. This codes for CASSTGTSLAKNIQYF.

CDR3 region: CASSVRQGAGGYTF. The CDR3 DNA reads TGTGCCAGCAGTGTTCGCCAGGGGGCAGGTGGCTACACCTTC. The chain couples TRBV6-1 to TRBJ1-2; 8 bases fit TRBD1. V dropped 4 bases and J dropped 7; count of bases not matched to a gene: 8. Germline assignment: CDR1 MNHNS and CDR2 SASEGT. There are 14 residues in the CDR3.

The genes are TRBV11-2 and TRBJ1-2; D is unclear. The CDR3 is 12 amino acids. V was trimmed by 5 bases and J by 3 bases, leaving 7 bases between them. Looked up from germline, CDR1 is SGHAT and CDR2 is FQNNGV. CDR3 sequence: CASSQLHYGYTF. Written as DNA, the CDR3 is TGTGCCAGCAGCCAGTTGCACTATGGCTACACCTTC.

The rearrangement uses TRBV10-2 and TRBJ1-6; D is uncertain. From germline, CDR1 is WSHSY and CDR2 SAAADI. The CDR3 loop spans 13 amino acids. Trimming removed 9 bases from V and 9 bases from J, with 15 bases in between. In DNA, the CDR3 is TGCGCCAGTTCGCCGGAGGTTGGTTCACCCCTCCACTTT. Amino acids: CASSPEVGSPLHF.

This chain uses TRBV27 with TRBJ2-5, with TRBD1 matching over 7 bases. CDR1 and CDR2 from the germline V gene are MNHEY and SMNVEV (reference sequence). This CDR3 is built from 14 residues. The trim removed 5 bases at V and 1 base at J, leaving 4 bases unmatched. CDR3 DNA sequence: TGTGCCAGCAGTGTCCGGGACAGCCAAGAGACCCAGTACTTC. This codes for CASSVRDSQETQYF.

The rearrangement uses TRBV27 and TRBJ2-1, with 7 positions matching TRBD2. Trimming cost V 0 bases and J 4 bases; bases outside gene matches: 3. The germline CDR1 and CDR2 sequences are MNHEY and SMNVEV (reference sequence). The CDR3 totals 15 residues. CDR3 loop: CASSLSGEGYNEQFF. CDR3 DNA sequence: TGTGCCAGCAGTTTATCGGGGGAGGGGTACAATGAGCAGTTCTTC.

J is TRBJ1-5 and V is TRBV2; D gene uncertain. V was cut by 5 bases and J by 3 bases, with 17 bases left in between. The CDR3 consists of 16 residues. The germline V gene encodes CDR1 SNHLY and CDR2 FYNNEI. CDR3 nucleotide sequence: TGTGCCAGCAGTCACGCAGCGTCATCGAACAATCAGCCCCAGCATTTT. It yields the protein CASSHAASSNNQPQHF. The full variable domain, its missing parts supplied by reference TRBV2 and TRBJ1-5, is EPEVTQTPSHQVTQMGQEVILRCVPISNHLYFYWYRQILGQKVEFLVSFYNNEISEKSEIFDDQFSVERPDGSNFTLKIRSTKLEDSAMYFCASSHAASSNNQPQHFGDGTRLSIL.

CDR3 protein: CSVVKGAHNEQFF. CDR3 sequence (DNA): TGCAGCGTTGTAAAGGGGGCCCACAATGAGCAGTTCTTC. This chain links TRBV29-1 with TRBJ2-1, with 7 bases matching TRBD1. The CDR3 runs 13 residues. In germline, CDR1 is SQVTM, CDR2 ANQGSEA. V trimming: 4 bases; J trimming: 5 bases; junction bases outside the gene matches: 5.

V and J are TRBV6-6 and TRBJ1-5; D not resolved. Germline values: CDR1 MNHNY, CDR2 SVGAGI (reference sequence). V was cut by 2 bases and J by 4 bases, with 12 bases left in between. This CDR3 is 15 amino acids long. CDR3 protein: CASSYGQPQNQPQHF. CDR3 nucleotide sequence: TGTGCCAGCAGTTACGGGCAGCCCCAAAATCAGCCCCAGCATTTT.

The chain recombines TRBV7-9 with TRBJ1-2; D is unresolved. V shed 5 bases and J shed 4 bases, with 17 bases lying between them. CDR3 size: 15 residues. Germline CDR1 is SEHNR and CDR2 is FQNEAQ (reference sequence). The CDR3 nucleotides read TGTGCCAGCAGCCCTCGAACCTATACTGCCTATGGCTACACCTTC. Its translation is CASSPRTYTAYGYTF.

The V and J genes are TRBV5-1 and TRBJ2-7; D may be TRBD1 (6 bases). The CDR3 extends over 13 amino acids. From germline, CDR1 is SGHRS and CDR2 YFSETQ. V lost 0 bases, J lost 5 bases, and 9 bases lay in between. DNA of the CDR3: TGCGCCAGCAGCTTGGAGGGGGTCCACGAGCAGTACTTC. Translation: CASSLEGVHEQYF. Complete variable domain (other parts from reference TRBV5-1 and TRBJ2-7): KAGVTQTPRYLIKTRGQQVTLSCSPISGHRSVSWYQQTPGQGLQFLFEYFSETQRNKGNFPGRFSGRQFSNSRSEMNVSTLELGDSALYLCASSLEGVHEQYFGPGTRLTVT.

The V call is TRBV9, the J call TRBJ1-6; D uncertain. The ends were cut back, 4 bases at V and 7 bases at J, with 15 bases in the middle. The CDR3 length is 15 residues. The germline V gene encodes CDR1 SGDLS and CDR2 YYNGEE. This CDR3 is CASSPGGAENSPLHF. The CDR3 DNA reads as TGTGCCAGCAGCCCCGGAGGAGCAGAGAATTCACCCCTCCACTTT.

The rearrangement uses TRBV19 and TRBJ2-7; D call uncertain. Germline V lookup: CDR1 LNHDA, CDR2 SQIVND (reference sequence). The CDR3 runs 13 residues. V was clipped by 4 bases and J by 1 base, with 8 bases between them. For the CDR3, the DNA is TGTGCCAGTAGTACCTTGGAGTCCTACGAGCAGTACTTC. This translates into CASSTLESYEQYF.

The V call is TRBV29-1, the J call TRBJ1-4; TRBD1 aligns across 7 bases. The CDR3 is 15 amino acids. Looked up from germline, CDR1 is SQVTM and CDR2 is ANQGSEA. V shed 4 bases and J 8 bases; nucleotides not matched to a gene: 13. As DNA, the CDR3 is TGCAGCGTTGTCCTTCGACAGGGATTGGACGAAAAACTGTTTTTT. It is translated as CSVVLRQGLDEKLFF.

The chain links TRBV28 to TRBJ2-7; 11 positions match TRBD1. The V segment lost 11 bases and the J segment 7 bases; nucleotides outside the gene matches: 13. There are 14 residues in the CDR3. Germline-derived CDR1 and CDR2 are MDHEN and SYDVKM. The CDR3 here is CAANTGQGAGEQYF. The CDR3 region has the DNA TGTGCCGCTAACACCGGACAGGGGGCTGGAGAGCAGTACTTC.

The genes are TRBV7-9 and TRBJ2-7; D gene ambiguous. This CDR3 is built from 12 residues. The germline CDR1 and CDR2 sequences are SEHNR and FQNEAQ (reference sequence). Trimming pared 1 base from V and 4 bases from J, leaving 5 bases between. CDR3 amino acids: CASSLGRYEQYF. CDR3 DNA sequence: TGTGCCAGCAGCTTAGGTCGGTACGAGCAGTACTTC.

V and J are TRBV18 and TRBJ2-5; a weak D match, TRBD2 (5 bases). Germline V gene data show CDR1 as KGHSH and CDR2 as LQKENI. The germline V and J ends were trimmed by 3 bases and 5 bases, with 10 bases remaining between them. The CDR3 totals 13 residues. CDR3 protein: CASSPGEMETQYF. CDR3 nucleotides: TGTGCCAGCTCACCCGGGGAAATGGAGACCCAGTACTTC.

The gene calls are TRBV5-6 and TRBJ2-7, with 7 bases fitting TRBD1. The V and J ends lost 4 bases and 1 base, in that order; junction bases with no gene match: 5. The CDR3 spans 14 residues. The V gene's germline CDR1 is SGHDT and CDR2 YYEEEE. The CDR3: CASSTYRGSYEQYF. The CDR3 bases are TGTGCCAGCAGCACCTACAGGGGATCCTACGAGCAGTACTTC.

This chain links TRBV15 with TRBJ1-5; D remains unclear. Trimming cost V 1 base and J 0 bases, with 10 bases left between them. Germline V gene data show CDR1 as LNHNV and CDR2 as YYDKDF (reference sequence). This CDR3 is 16 amino acids long. The CDR3: CATSRGSESSNQPQHF. DNA for the CDR3: TGTGCCACCAGCAGAGGGTCAGAAAGTAGCAATCAGCCCCAGCATTTT.

This chain connects TRBV4-3 to TRBJ2-3, with a weak D call TRBD1 (6 bases). Germline V gene data show CDR1 as LGHNA and CDR2 as YSLEER. The CDR3 covers 15 residues. V was cut by 5 bases and J by 0 bases, with 12 bases left in between. In DNA form, the CDR3 reads TGCGCCAGCAGCGCTAACAGGGTTAGCACAGATACGCAGTATTTT. It codes for CASSANRVSTDTQYF.

The V and J genes are TRBV5-1 and TRBJ1-6; 8 bases are shared with TRBD1. Germline-derived CDR1 and CDR2 are SGHRS and YFSETQ. The CDR3 sequence is 18 residues long. Trimming cost V 2 bases and J 6 bases; bases outside gene matches: 13. CDR3 DNA: TGCGCCAGCAGCTTTGGGGACAGGAGGTTGCGGGGTAATTCACCCCTCCACTTT. Protein product: CASSFGDRRLRGNSPLHF.

J is TRBJ1-1 and V is TRBV28; 9 nucleotides agree with TRBD1. With 6 bases clipped from V and 6 bases from J, the junction kept 8 bases outside the gene matches. The CDR3 is made up of 14 amino acids. Germline CDR1 MDHEN, CDR2 SYDVKM. Here the CDR3 DNA reads TGTGCCAGCAGCAGACAGGGGGTGGAGGCTGAAGCTTTCTTT. It specifies CASSRQGVEAEAFF. The entire variable domain, with the rest obtained from reference TRBV28 and TRBJ1-1, is as follows: DVKVTQSSRYLVKRTGEKVFLECVQDMDHENMFWYRQDPGLGLRLIYFSYDVKMKEKGDIPEGYSVSREKKERFSLILESASTNQTSMYLCASSRQGVEAEAFFGQGTRLTVV.

This rearrangement joins TRBV5-4 to TRBJ1-3, with TRBD1 identical over 7 bases. The CDR3 is 16 residues long. Germline V lookup: CDR1 SGHNT, CDR2 YYREEE (reference sequence). V lost 0 bases, J lost 1 base, and 4 bases stayed unmatched. The CDR3 DNA sequence: TGTGCCAGCAGCTTGGGGCAGGGGGAATCTGGAAACACCATATATTTT. Protein sequence: CASSLGQGESGNTIYF.

The rearrangement uses TRBV5-1 and TRBJ2-1; D is possibly TRBD2 (6 bases). V gave up 0 bases and J gave up 0 bases, with 10 bases separating them. CDR3 length equals 16 residues. CDR1 SGHRS and CDR2 YFSETQ come from the germline V gene. In nucleotides, the CDR3 is TGCGCCAGCAGCTTGGTTTCGACTAGCTCCTACAATGAGCAGTTCTTC. Protein product: CASSLVSTSSYNEQFF.

The J gene is TRBJ1-2, the V gene TRBV18, with a tentative D call TRBD1 (6 bases). The CDR3 covers 18 residues. In germline, CDR1 is KGHSH, CDR2 LQKENI. The V end lost 3 bases, the J end lost 5 bases, and 25 bases lay between the germline ends. The CDR3: CASSPAGGGSDHIYGYTF. Here the CDR3 DNA reads TGTGCCAGCTCACCGGCCGGGGGGGGCTCCGATCACATTTATGGCTACACCTTC.

The chain uses TRBV5-1 and TRBJ1-4; 8 bases fit TRBD1. Germline V gene sequence: CDR1 SGHRS, CDR2 YFSETQ. Trimming took 5 bases from V and 8 from J; bases not matched to a gene: 11. The CDR3 is 15 amino acids. The CDR3 region is CASSGGTGGEEKLFF. The CDR3 DNA reads as TGCGCCAGCAGTGGGGGAACAGGGGGAGAGGAAAAACTGTTTTTT.

With regard to this clone: In the same sample, other DNA sequences code for this CDR3. V gene TRBV11-2 combines with J gene TRBJ1-2, with 9 nucleotides matching TRBD1. The ends lost 6 bases at V and 4 bases at J; junction bases unmatched: 9. CDR1 and CDR2 from the germline V gene are SGHAT and FQNNGV. The CDR3 consists of 15 residues. The CDR3 nucleotides are TGTGCCAGCAGTTTATTGGGACAGGGCTCCTATGGCTACACCTTC. Its protein product is CASSLLGQGSYGYTF.

V is TRBV4-1 and J is TRBJ2-7, with 8 bases matching TRBD1. Germline CDR1 reads MGHRA; CDR2 reads YSYEKL. The length of the CDR3 is 16 residues. Trimming at V came to 5 bases and at J to 2 bases, leaving 11 bases not matched to a gene. The CDR3 is CASSNYRTGLTYEQYF. The CDR3 DNA is TGCGCCAGCAGCAACTACCGGACAGGGCTAACCTACGAGCAGTACTTC.

CDR3 sequence (DNA): TGTGCCAGCAGACCACCGGGACAGCTTAGGGGGACCCAGTACTTC. Its protein product is CASRPPGQLRGTQYF. The chain employs TRBV6-5 and TRBJ2-5; 7 nucleotides line up with TRBD1. The CDR3 is 15 residues long. The V and J ends lost 6 bases and 7 bases, in that order; junction bases with no gene match: 14. CDR1 is MNHEY, CDR2 SVGAGI, per germline.

The V and J genes are TRBV29-1 and TRBJ2-1, with 9 positions matching TRBD2. CDR3 length equals 13 residues. Germline assignment: CDR1 SQVTM and CDR2 ANQGSEA. The CDR3 here is CSVLAGSYNEQFF. DNA of the CDR3: TGCAGTGTACTAGCGGGCTCCTACAATGAGCAGTTCTTC.

The chain uses TRBV5-1 and TRBJ1-2; no clear D gene. The CDR3 is 15 residues long. V lost 2 bases and J 4 bases, leaving 15 bases between the germline ends. Germline V gives CDR1 SGHRS, CDR2 YFSETQ. The CDR3 loop is CASSLGRSSSYGYTF. The CDR3 DNA follows: TGCGCCAGCAGCTTAGGGAGGTCGTCCTCCTATGGCTACACCTTC. Full variable domain (rest looked up from reference TRBV5-1 and TRBJ1-2): KAGVTQTPRYLIKTRGQQVTLSCSPISGHRSVSWYQQTPGQGLQFLFEYFSETQRNKGNFPGRFSGRQFSNSRSEMNVSTLELGDSALYLCASSLGRSSSYGYTFGSGTRLTVV.